This T cell receptor (beta chain) appears in the sequencing data of a study of CD8+CD57+ T cells in acquired aplastic anemia. On the study more broadly: Roughly 3.2 ug was the average amount of DNA from sorted CD4+ and CD8+ cells.

Genomic DNA provided the template from which TCR beta VDJ and CDR3 profiles were obtained. TCRdb passed the reads through MiXCR, listing each CDR3 protein once. The sample yields around 180,000 distinct CDR3 sequences, 50% to 75% seen once. The table lists this clonotype with many counts. Specimen: sorted CD4+, CD8+, or CD8+CD57+ T cells (not recorded which) from PBMCs. The sequence was obtained from a human donor in good health.

The CDR3 reads CATSAQGTGSYNEQFF. CDR3 DNA: TGTGCCACCAGCGCCCAAGGGACAGGGTCCTACAATGAGCAGTTCTTC. The gene calls are TRBV15 and TRBJ2-1; 9 positions match TRBD1. Trimming took 5 bases from V and 1 from J; bases not matched to a gene: 6. This CDR3 is built from 16 residues. The germline gives CDR1 LNHNV, CDR2 YYDKDF (reference sequence).